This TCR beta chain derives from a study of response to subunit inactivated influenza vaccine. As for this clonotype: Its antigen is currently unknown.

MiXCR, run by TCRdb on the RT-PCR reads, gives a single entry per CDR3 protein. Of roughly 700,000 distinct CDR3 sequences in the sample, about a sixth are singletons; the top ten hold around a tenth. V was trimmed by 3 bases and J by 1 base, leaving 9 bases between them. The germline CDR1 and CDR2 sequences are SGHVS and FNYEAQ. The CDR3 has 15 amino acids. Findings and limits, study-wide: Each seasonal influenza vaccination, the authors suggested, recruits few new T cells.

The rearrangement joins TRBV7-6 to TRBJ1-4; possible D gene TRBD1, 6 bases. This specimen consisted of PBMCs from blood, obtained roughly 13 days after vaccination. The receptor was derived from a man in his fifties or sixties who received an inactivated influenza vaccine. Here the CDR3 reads CASSLEGGTNEKLFF. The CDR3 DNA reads TGTGCCAGCAGCTTGGAAGGGGGAACTAATGAAAAACTGTTTTTT.